This TCR beta chain appears in the sequencing data of a study of early T cells in non-severe SARS-CoV-2 infection. Overall study findings and caveats: Anti-spike CD8 responses were favored by VDJdb matching, which missed private and CD4 specificities.

This clonotype has a handful of counts. Its antigen is as yet unknown. Using its own MiXCR run on the 5' RACE reads, TCRdb lists one record per CDR3 protein. The table lists roughly 50,000 distinct CDR3 sequences, roughly 8% of them singletons. Material for sequencing was whole blood. The source is an adult who was a healthcare worker with PCR-confirmed SARS-CoV-2 infection or an uninfected control (not recorded which).

The CDR3 spells CASSLAAGSNEKLFF. CDR3 in DNA: TGTGCCAGCAGTTTAGCGGCAGGGAGTAATGAAAAACTGTTTTTT. The chain carries TRBV12-3 or TRBV12-4 and TRBJ1-4, with a possible D match to TRBD1 (5 bases). The CDR3 loop spans 15 amino acids. Deletions cut 0 bases from V and 4 bases from J, with 9 bases between.